This TCR beta chain was captured by sequencing in a study of early T cells in non-severe SARS-CoV-2 infection. Individual cDNA molecules each received unique molecular identifiers attached to them. MiXCR, run by TCRdb on the 5' RACE reads, gives a single entry per CDR3 protein. The table includes under 30,000 distinct CDR3 sequences, more than 5% detected once. The sample holds a few counts of this clonotype. The CDR3 has 16 residues. Germline V gene lookup returns CDR1 SGHVS and CDR2 FNYEAQ. Trimming at V came to 4 bases and at J to 4 bases, leaving 10 bases not matched to a gene. The clonotype comes from an adult who was a healthcare worker with PCR-confirmed SARS-CoV-2 infection or an uninfected control (not recorded which). The chain links TRBV7-6 to TRBJ1-1, with 9 bases fitting TRBD1. The sequenced material came from whole blood. CDR3: CASSSGQGVSGTEAFF. CDR3 nucleotides: TGTGCCAGCAGCTCGGGACAGGGTGTAAGCGGCACTGAAGCTTTCTTT.